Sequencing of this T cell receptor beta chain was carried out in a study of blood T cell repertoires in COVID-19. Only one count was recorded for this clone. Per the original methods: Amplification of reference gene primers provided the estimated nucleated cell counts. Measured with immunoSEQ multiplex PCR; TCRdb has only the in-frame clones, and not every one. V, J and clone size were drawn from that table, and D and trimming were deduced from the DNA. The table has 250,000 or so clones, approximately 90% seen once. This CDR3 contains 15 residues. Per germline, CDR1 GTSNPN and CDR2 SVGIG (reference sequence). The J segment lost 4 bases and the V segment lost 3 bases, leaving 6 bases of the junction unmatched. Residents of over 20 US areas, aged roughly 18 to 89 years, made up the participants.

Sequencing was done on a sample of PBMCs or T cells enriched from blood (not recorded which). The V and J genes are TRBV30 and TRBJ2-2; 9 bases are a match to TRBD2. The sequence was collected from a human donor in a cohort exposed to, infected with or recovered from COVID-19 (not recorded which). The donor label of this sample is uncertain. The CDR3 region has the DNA TGTGCCTGGAGGATCCTAGCGGGGCTCACCGGGGAGCTGTTTTTT. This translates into CAWRILAGLTGELFF.